This TCR beta chain was retrieved from a study of beta chain features in type 1 diabetes. Study summary: Sorted cells examined across all samples numbered approximately 100 million.

The isolated RNA, all of it, was reverse transcribed, so expressed TCRB transcripts were what got sequenced. Assay: immunoSEQ multiplex PCR; the TCRdb copy retains only in-frame clones and omits some. The profile covers about 53,000 clones, with 52% appearing a single time and about 2.4% taken by the ten largest. Sorting gave populations that all exceeded 98% purity. This clone has a handful of counts. Its antigen remains unidentified. Germline V CDR1 and CDR2: LNHDA, SQIVND (reference sequence). Between the trimmed V and J ends, which lost 1 base and 6 bases, there was a span of 19 bases. The CDR3 loop spans 17 amino acids. Overall study findings and caveats: For Type 1 diabetes patients, all four CD4+ subsets carried TCRB CDR3s that were moderately but significantly shorter. More deletions and fewer insertions at VDJ junctions were seen in type 1 diabetes patients.

The chain carries TRBV19 and TRBJ2-1; TRBD1 is a possible D gene (6 bases). The specimen sequenced was Tregs from blood. This clonotype was sampled from a woman aged 40 to 50 with type 1 diabetes. Here the CDR3 DNA reads TGTGCCAGTAGTATAGGGGGATGGGGCCGAGGGGGCAATGAGCAGTTCTTC. Translation: CASSIGGWGRGGNEQFF.